This TCR beta chain appears in the sequencing data of a study of T cell responses to AZD1222 COVID-19 vaccine. Overall study findings and caveats: Spike-specific TCR breadth and depth grew following two AZD1222 doses. After the peak T cell response, and only then, were repertoires sampled. The span of vaccine-associated CD4 TCRs extended across spike, with dominance at 160-218 and 743-854.

As to this clone: No antigen is known for it.

Generated by immunoSEQ multiplex PCR, the TCRdb table keeps only in-frame clones and is missing some. The sample holds around 120,000 clones, 88% seen once. The sequence came from an adult in good health. The sample here was peripheral blood, taken on day 0 of MenACWY control vaccination.

The CDR3 protein is CASSLDSHTDTQYF. In nucleotides, the CDR3 is TGCGCCAGCAGCTTGGACTCTCACACAGATACGCAGTATTTT. The genes are TRBV5-1 and TRBJ2-3; D is uncertain. The germline V gene has CDR1 SGHRS and CDR2 YFSETQ. Between the trimmed V and J ends, which lost 0 bases and 2 bases, there was a span of 7 bases. The CDR3 runs 14 residues.